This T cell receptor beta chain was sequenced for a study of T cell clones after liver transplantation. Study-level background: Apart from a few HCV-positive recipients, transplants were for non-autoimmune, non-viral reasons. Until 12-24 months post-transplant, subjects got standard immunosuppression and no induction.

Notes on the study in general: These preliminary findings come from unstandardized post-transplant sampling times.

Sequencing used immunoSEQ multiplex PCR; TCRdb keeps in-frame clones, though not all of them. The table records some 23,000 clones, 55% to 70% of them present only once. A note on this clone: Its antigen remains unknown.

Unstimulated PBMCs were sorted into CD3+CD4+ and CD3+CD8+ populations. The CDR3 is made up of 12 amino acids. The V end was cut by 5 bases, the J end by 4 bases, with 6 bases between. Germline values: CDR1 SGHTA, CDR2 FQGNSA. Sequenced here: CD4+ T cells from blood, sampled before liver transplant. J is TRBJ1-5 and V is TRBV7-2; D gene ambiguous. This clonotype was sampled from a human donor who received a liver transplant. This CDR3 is CASSVLNQPQHF. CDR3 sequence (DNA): TGTGCCAGCAGCGTATTGAATCAGCCCCAGCATTTT.